Listed below are T cell receptor beta chains from one sample, sequenced in a study of shared T cell receptors in the human thymus. Measured with immunoSEQ multiplex PCR; TCRdb has only the in-frame clones, and not every one. The sample lists hundreds of thousands of clones; roughly 86% were seen once. The same data also went into a second study, on human thymus T cells.

Sample: thymocytes. The receptors were gathered from a boy under three years old with a congenital heart defect. CDR3s leave out the opening cysteine and the closing phenylalanine or tryptophan. The order of the fields is V gene, CDR3 length, J gene, CDR3 protein.

TRBV6-1	14	TRBJ1-2	ASSGRDRDRNYGYT
TRBV6-5	13	TRBJ2-7	ASTHGTSGGYEQY
TRBV9	14	TRBJ1-3	ASSVQGHTSGNTIY
TRBV7-2	11	TRBJ1-5	ASSLGPGQPQH
TRBV7-8	13	TRBJ1-1	ASSRNPLLNTEAF
TRBV2	12	TRBJ1-5	AKGGATGGQPQH
TRBV10-3	12	TRBJ1-6	AISGGQKNSPLH
TRBV30	13	TRBJ1-5	AWSAGQDHMWPQH
TRBV29-1	11	TRBJ2-3	SGRQGYTDTQY
TRBV14	12	TRBJ2-2	ASSRTTNTGELF
TRBV9	12	TRBJ2-7	ASSVTPDGGEQY
TRBV6-1	18	TRBJ2-6	ASSELAGEGVGSGANVLT
TRBV27	17	TRBJ1-2	ASSPYMGRAAVKGYGYT
TRBV5-1	14	TRBJ1-2	ASSLSTGQPNYGYT
TRBV9	13	TRBJ2-3	ASSVAEGSTDTQY
TRBV27	14	TRBJ1-5	ASSLWSRGPLQPQH
TRBV30	14	TRBJ2-4	AWSPRASGTKNIQY
TRBV6-1	13	TRBJ2-4	ASRPESEPENIQY
TRBV7-2	11	TRBJ2-1	ASKLPSFDEQF
TRBV7-9	13	TRBJ1-2	ASSLPGQGPYGYT
TRBV4-3	16	TRBJ2-2	ASSQAGRRGPPPGELF
TRBV4-1	12	TRBJ1-2	ASSQDGGNYGYT
TRBV6-1	14	TRBJ2-7	ASSDWGQRGTYEQY
TRBV5-6	12	TRBJ2-1	ASSRLAGIYEQF
TRBV7-2	11	TRBJ1-2	ASSQGYEYGYT